Below, 25 T cell receptor beta chains from the same sample are listed, as sequenced in a study of regulatory and conventional T cells in RAG deficiency. The sorted regulatory T cells were CD4+, CD25-high and CD127-low, with genomic DNA sequenced. Using immunoSEQ multiplex PCR, the repertoire was profiled, and TCRdb retains in-frame clones only, with some absent. Of several thousand clones detected, approximately 94% appear once; the ten largest clones hold about 1.4%. These data were also filed under a second study, of regulatory T cells. That report adds: Primers: 52 TRBV forward and 13 TRBJ reverse.

The sequenced sample consisted of CD127- CD25+ CD4+ Tregs sorted from blood. These receptor sequences come from a human donor in good health.

This sequence joins TRBV18 and TRBJ1-2; D unresolved. The CDR3 contains 12 residues. Trimming took off 2 bases at V and 4 bases at J, with 5 bases between the two ends. CDR1 is KGHSH, CDR2 LQKENI, per germline. CDR3 residues: CASSPAGYGYTF. Here the CDR3 DNA reads TGTGCCAGCTCACCAGCCGGCTATGGCTACACCTTC.

The V and J genes are TRBV30 and TRBJ1-4; D uncertain. This CDR3 is built from 11 residues. V was clipped by 3 bases and J by 4 bases, with 3 bases between them. Germline CDR1 reads GTSNPN; CDR2 reads SVGIG (reference sequence). CDR3 amino acids: CAWSLNEKLFF. The CDR3 nucleotides are TGTGCCTGGAGCCTTAATGAAAAACTGTTTTTT.

The CDR3 DNA reads as TGCAGCGGGTCTCTTGGACTGGGGAACACCGGGGAGCTGTTTTTT. It encodes CSGSLGLGNTGELFF. This chain uses TRBV29-1 with TRBJ2-2, with D possibly being TRBD2 (5 bases). With 7 bases removed from V and 1 base from J, the gap between germline ends came to 16 bases. Germline V lookup: CDR1 SQVTM, CDR2 ANQGSEA. CDR3 length: 15 amino acids.

V is TRBV11-2 and J is TRBJ2-3; D possibly corresponds to TRBD1 (6 bases). Trimming cost V 4 bases and J 6 bases, with 14 bases left between them. The CDR3 contains 14 residues. Germline V gene data show CDR1 as SGHAT and CDR2 as FQNNGV. Written as DNA, the CDR3 is TGTGCCAGCAGCTCACAGGGTAGTCCCGATACGCAGTATTTT. As protein: CASSSQGSPDTQYF.

The chain uses TRBV7-2 and TRBJ1-2; D ambiguous. Germline CDR1 is SGHTA and CDR2 is FQGNSA. With 5 bases removed from V and 3 bases from J, the gap between germline ends came to 10 bases. This CDR3 comprises 13 residues. CDR3 region: CASSPQYDYGYTF. The CDR3 DNA sequence: TGTGCCAGCAGCCCCCAGTATGACTATGGCTACACCTTC.

The count of this clone is one. This rearrangement joins TRBV27 to TRBJ1-5; TRBD1 matches 7 bases. CDR1 MNHEY and CDR2 SMNVEV come from the germline V gene (reference sequence). After removal of 3 bases from V and 9 bases from J, the junction contained 8 bases not matched to a gene. The CDR3 consists of 14 residues. The CDR3 coding sequence is TGTGCCAGCAGTTTTAGGGGGCGAGGTGGGCCCCAGCATTTT. Translated: CASSFRGRGGPQHF.

The chain is built from TRBV5-1 and TRBJ2-5; D not resolved. Looked up from germline, CDR1 is SGHRS and CDR2 is YFSETQ. V was trimmed by 1 base and J by 4 bases, leaving 11 bases between them. This CDR3 is 14 amino acids long. The CDR3 spells CASSLQSEVETQYF. CDR3 coding DNA: TGCGCCAGCAGCTTGCAATCTGAGGTAGAGACCCAGTACTTC.

This sequence joins TRBV19 and TRBJ1-5, with D possibly matching TRBD1 (6 bases). Looked up from germline, CDR1 is LNHDA and CDR2 is SQIVND (reference sequence). The CDR3 is 12 amino acids. V was cut by 8 bases and J by 8 bases, with 13 bases left in between. CDR3 coding DNA: TGTGCCAGTCAACAGGGTCCGGAGCCCCAGCATTTT. It specifies CASQQGPEPQHF.

The V call is TRBV13, the J call TRBJ2-1; D is uncertain. There are 16 residues in the CDR3. V was clipped by 5 bases and J by 4 bases, with 18 bases between them. The germline V gene encodes CDR1 PRHDT and CDR2 FYEKMQ (reference sequence). The CDR3 DNA follows: TGTGCCAGCAGCCGACTGGTTGTCTCTCGGTACAATGAGCAGTTCTTC. Encoded protein: CASSRLVVSRYNEQFF.

V usage is TRBV25-1 and J usage is TRBJ2-1; TRBD1 matches at 9 bases. The CDR3 totals 13 residues. In germline, CDR1 is MGHDK, CDR2 SYGVNS. Losses at the gene ends were 5 bases for V and 9 bases for J; bases not matched to a gene: 5. This CDR3 is CASSPRDRAEQFF. CDR3 DNA sequence: TGTGCCAGCAGTCCCCGGGACAGGGCTGAGCAGTTCTTC.

The chain uses TRBV5-1 and TRBJ1-1; D not resolved. The V gene lost 2 bases and the J gene lost 1 base, with 6 bases spanning the gap. The CDR3 runs 13 residues. Germline values: CDR1 SGHRS, CDR2 YFSETQ. The DNA for the CDR3 is TGCGCCAGCAGCTTTGAGAGGAACACTGAAGCTTTCTTT. Translating gives CASSFERNTEAFF. The whole variable domain, filled in from reference TRBV5-1 and TRBJ1-1, reads KAGVTQTPRYLIKTRGQQVTLSCSPISGHRSVSWYQQTPGQGLQFLFEYFSETQRNKGNFPGRFSGRQFSNSRSEMNVSTLELGDSALYLCASSFERNTEAFFGQGTRLTVV.

V gene TRBV6-5 combines with J gene TRBJ2-2; 7 bases align to TRBD1. CDR1 is MNHEY, CDR2 SVGAGI, per germline. Trimming cost V 5 bases and J 2 bases; bases outside gene matches: 5. The CDR3 contains 15 residues. The CDR3 spells CASSLDRDNTGELFF. In nucleotides, the CDR3 is TGTGCCAGCAGTCTTGACAGGGATAACACCGGGGAGCTGTTTTTT.

V usage is TRBV5-1 and J usage is TRBJ2-3; 7 positions match TRBD2. V shed 0 bases, J shed 2 bases, and the junction held 6 bases outside the gene matches. The CDR3 extends over 16 amino acids. The germline V gene encodes CDR1 SGHRS and CDR2 YFSETQ. CDR3 in DNA: TGCGCCAGCAGCTTGGGGCCTAGCGGAGACACAGATACGCAGTATTTT. This codes for CASSLGPSGDTDTQYF.

The chain links TRBV7-8 to TRBJ1-2; D gene uncertain. CDR3 size: 14 residues. CDR1 is SGHVS and CDR2 is FQNEAQ in the germline V gene. V lost 1 base and J lost 1, with 7 bases in between. The DNA for the CDR3 is TGTGCCAGCAGCTTAGGACACAGTAACTATGGCTACACCTTC. Residues: CASSLGHSNYGYTF. The variable domain in full, completed from reference TRBV7-8 and TRBJ1-2, reads GAGVSQSPRYKVAKRGQDVALRCDPISGHVSLFWYQQALGQGPEFLTYFQNEAQLDKSGLPSDRFFAERPEGSVSTLKIQRTQQEDSAVYLCASSLGHSNYGYTFGSGTRLTVV.

J is TRBJ2-1 and V is TRBV7-3; 7 nucleotides agree with TRBD2. CDR3 length: 14 amino acids. J gave up 0 bases and V 5 bases, and 1 base lay outside the gene matches. CDR1 is SGHTA, CDR2 FQGTGA, per germline. CDR3 DNA: TGTGCCAGCAGCCCTAGCGGCTCCTACAATGAGCAGTTCTTC. Protein product: CASSPSGSYNEQFF.

The V gene is TRBV10-2, the J gene TRBJ1-6, with a possible D match to TRBD1 (5 bases). The germline V gene encodes CDR1 WSHSY and CDR2 SAAADI. V gave up 2 bases and J gave up 4 bases, with 9 bases separating them. This CDR3 has 15 residues. The DNA of the CDR3 is TGCGCCAGCAGTGAGCCGGGACTTTATAATTCACCCCTCCACTTT. The encoded protein is CASSEPGLYNSPLHF.

This clone came up once. The DNA of the CDR3 is TGCGCCAGCAGCCTATTAGGGGGTACGGGAGCTTTCTTT. Encoded protein: CASSLLGGTGAFF. The genes are TRBV5-1 and TRBJ1-1; a possible D gene is TRBD1 (6 bases). This CDR3 contains 13 residues. The germline V gene has CDR1 SGHRS and CDR2 YFSETQ. V lost 4 bases and J lost 10, with 17 bases in between.

The chain employs TRBV27 and TRBJ2-7; 7 positions match TRBD2. Germline V gene sequence: CDR1 MNHEY, CDR2 SMNVEV (reference sequence). The CDR3 has 16 amino acids. Trimming at V came to 5 bases and at J to 5 bases, leaving 15 bases not matched to a gene. The CDR3 is CASSPRTAGAGHEQYF. CDR3 bases: TGTGCCAGCAGTCCCCGGACTGCGGGAGCCGGACACGAGCAGTACTTC.

The chain carries TRBV9 and TRBJ2-7; TRBD2 matches 9 bases. Looked up from germline, CDR1 is SGDLS and CDR2 is YYNGEE. J lost 3 bases, V lost 0 bases, and 4 bases had no gene match. The CDR3 spans 15 residues. CDR3 in DNA: TGTGCCAGCAGCGTAGGTCCACTAGCGGGCTACGAGCAGTACTTC. It yields the protein CASSVGPLAGYEQYF. Full variable domain (rest looked up from reference TRBV9 and TRBJ2-7): DSGVTQTPKHLITATGQRVTLRCSPRSGDLSVYWYQQSLDQGLQFLIQYYNGEERAKGNILERFSAQQFPDLHSELNLSSLELGDSALYFCASSVGPLAGYEQYFGPGTRLTVT.

The chain carries TRBV5-1 and TRBJ1-1; D is uncertain. The CDR3 length is 14 residues. Trimming stripped 3 bases from V and 1 base from J, with 10 bases between. In germline, CDR1 is SGHRS, CDR2 YFSETQ. The CDR3 nucleotides are TGCGCCAGCAGCTGGAATACAGCGAACACTGAAGCTTTCTTT. Protein: CASSWNTANTEAFF.

The rearrangement uses TRBV25-1 and TRBJ1-1, with D possibly TRBD1 on 6 matching bases. Trimming stripped 1 base from V and 5 bases from J, with 11 bases between. Germline CDR1 is MGHDK and CDR2 is SYGVNS. The CDR3 is made up of 14 amino acids. CDR3 residues: CASSELGRGTEAFF. CDR3 DNA: TGTGCCAGCAGTGAATTAGGGAGGGGGACTGAAGCTTTCTTT. Supplemented by reference TRBV25-1 and TRBJ1-1, the full variable domain reads EADIYQTPRYLVIGTGKKITLECSQTMGHDKMYWYQQDPGMELHLIHYSYGVNSTEKGDLSSESTVSRIRTEHFPLTLESARPSHTSQYLCASSELGRGTEAFFGQGTRLTVV.

The chain is built from TRBV7-2 and TRBJ1-3; D gene ambiguous. The V end was cut by 1 base, the J end by 5 bases, with 9 bases between. Germline V gene lookup returns CDR1 SGHTA and CDR2 FQGNSA. The CDR3 extends over 14 amino acids. This chain's CDR3 is CASSLGAGRNTIYF. CDR3 bases: TGTGCCAGCAGCTTAGGGGCAGGCCGAAACACCATATATTTT. The full variable domain, rest sourced from reference TRBV7-2 and TRBJ1-3, is GAGVSQSPSNKVTEKGKDVELRCDPISGHTALYWYRQSLGQGLEFLIYFQGNSAPDKSGLPSDRFSAERTGGSVSTLTIQRTQQEDSAVYLCASSLGAGRNTIYFGEGSWLTVV.

The rearrangement uses TRBV6-5 and TRBJ2-7, with D perhaps matching TRBD2 (5 bases). Between the trimmed V and J ends, which lost 6 bases and 6 bases, there was a span of 18 bases. Germline V lookup: CDR1 MNHEY, CDR2 SVGAGI. The length of the CDR3 is 14 residues. CDR3 DNA: TGTGCCAGCAGACAACCCTCAAGGGCGGGCGAGCAGTACTTC. This sequence encodes CASRQPSRAGEQYF.

This clone has a single count. The chain combines TRBV6-1 with TRBJ2-4; no clear D. Germline loops: CDR1 MNHNS, CDR2 SASEGT. Between the trimmed V and J ends, which lost 3 bases and 0 bases, there was a span of 9 bases. The CDR3 length is 15 residues. CDR3 nucleotides: TGTGCCAGCAGTGAGCTTAGCCTAGCCAAAAACATTCAGTACTTC. It is translated as CASSELSLAKNIQYF.

The V gene is TRBV5-6, the J gene TRBJ2-1; 10 nucleotides align to TRBD2. The CDR3 length is 17 residues. The V gene's germline CDR1 is SGHDT and CDR2 YYEEEE. Trimming removed 3 bases from V and 7 bases from J; junction bases left unmatched: 13. This CDR3 is CASSSLGGSGRRNEQFF. The DNA for the CDR3 is TGTGCCAGCAGCTCCCTAGGGGGTAGCGGGAGGCGAAATGAGCAGTTCTTC. The full variable domain, completed using reference TRBV5-6 and TRBJ2-1, is DAGVTQSPTHLIKTRGQQVTLRCSPKSGHDTVSWYQQALGQGPQFIFQYYEEEERQRGNFPDRFSGHQFPNYSSELNVNALLLGDSALYLCASSSLGGSGRRNEQFFGPGTRLTVL.